The entry that follows covers one T cell receptor (beta chain) sequence. Its antigen is unidentified. Alongside a J-beta primer mix, a sample-barcoded 5' primer served in a second PCR lasting about 6 to 11 cycles. Each cDNA was tagged by a template-switch adaptor containing 12 random nucleotides. Each CDR3 protein is one row after TCRdb ran MiXCR on the 5' RACE reads. The sample yields under 1 million distinct CDR3 sequences, under 55% seen once. This specimen belongs to a study of blood T cells in healthy people across ages. Study results and limitations: Relative to aged donors, long-lived donors carried more naive CD4+ cells and displayed higher diversity. Strong correlation linked observed beta diversity and percent naive T cells.

Every sample had a minimum of 6.5 million PBMCs isolated. The receptor was derived from a man between 60 and 75 years old in good health. The sample comprised blood.

The CDR3 sequence is CASVKEAVTDTQYF. CDR3 sequence (DNA): TGTGCCAGCGTAAAGGAGGCAGTCACAGATACGCAGTATTTT. The chain uses TRBV6-2 or TRBV6-3 and TRBJ2-3; TRBD2 might be the D (5 bases). Germline CDR1 is MNHEY and CDR2 is SVGEGT. V dropped 8 bases and J dropped 2 bases, with 14 bases sitting between them. The CDR3 totals 14 residues.